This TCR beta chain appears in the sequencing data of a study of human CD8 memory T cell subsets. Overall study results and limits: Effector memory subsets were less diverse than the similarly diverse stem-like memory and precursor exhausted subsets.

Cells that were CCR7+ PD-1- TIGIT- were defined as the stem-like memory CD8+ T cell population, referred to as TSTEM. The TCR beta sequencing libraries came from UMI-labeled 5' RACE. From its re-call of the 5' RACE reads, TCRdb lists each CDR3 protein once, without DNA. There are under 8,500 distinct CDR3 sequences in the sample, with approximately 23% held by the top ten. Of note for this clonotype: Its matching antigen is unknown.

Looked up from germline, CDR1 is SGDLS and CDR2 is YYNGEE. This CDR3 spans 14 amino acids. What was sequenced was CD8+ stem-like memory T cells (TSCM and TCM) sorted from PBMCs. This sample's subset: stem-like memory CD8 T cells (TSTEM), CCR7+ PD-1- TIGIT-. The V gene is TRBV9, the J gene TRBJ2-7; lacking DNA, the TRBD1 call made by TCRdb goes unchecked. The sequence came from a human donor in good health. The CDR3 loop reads CASSVGQGAYEQYF.